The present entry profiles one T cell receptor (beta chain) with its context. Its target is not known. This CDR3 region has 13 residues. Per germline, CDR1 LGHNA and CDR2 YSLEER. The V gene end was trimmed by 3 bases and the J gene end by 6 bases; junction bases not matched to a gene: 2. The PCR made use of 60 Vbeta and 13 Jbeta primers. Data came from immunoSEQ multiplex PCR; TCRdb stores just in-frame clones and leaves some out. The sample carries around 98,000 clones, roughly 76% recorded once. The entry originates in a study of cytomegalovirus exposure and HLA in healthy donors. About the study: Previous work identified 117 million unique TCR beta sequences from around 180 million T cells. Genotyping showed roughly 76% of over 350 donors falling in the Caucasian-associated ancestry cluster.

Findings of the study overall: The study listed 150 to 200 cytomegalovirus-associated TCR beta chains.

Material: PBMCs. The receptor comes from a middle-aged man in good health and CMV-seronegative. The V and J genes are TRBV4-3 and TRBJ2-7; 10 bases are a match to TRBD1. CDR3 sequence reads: CASSHGTGVEQYF. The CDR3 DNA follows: TGCGCCAGCAGCCACGGGACAGGGGTCGAGCAGTACTTC.